A selection of T cell receptor beta chains follows, all from one sample in a study of T cells in Graves' hyperthyroidism and ophthalmopathy. TCRdb re-called the multiplex PCR reads through MiXCR, storing one row per CDR3 protein. The sample has over 700,000 distinct CDR3 sequences, around 20% seen once. What was sequenced was blood. The receptors were gathered from a woman in her 50s with Graves' hyperthyroidism that later progressed to Graves' ophthalmopathy. Both conserved end residues are part of each CDR3. A D gene is named only where the DNA matches it firmly. For some rows the clone size is stated as once, few or many, or as a class when expanded; others skip it.

13	TRBV6-5	TRBJ1-2	many	-	TGTGCCAGCAGTTACAGGGAAGGGTATGGCTACACCTTC	CASSYREGYGYTF
12	TRBV20-1	TRBJ2-1	many	-	TGCAGTGCCAAGGACGGGATCAATGAGCAGTTCTTC	CSAKDGINEQFF
15	TRBV19	TRBJ2-6	-	-	TGTGCCAGTAGTATTCGGGTCTCTGGGGCCAGCGTCCTGACTTTC	CASSIRVSGASVLTF
15	TRBV11-3	TRBJ2-3	many	-	TGTGCCAGCAGCTCTGGCGGGTCTTCGGCAGATACGCAGTATTTT	CASSSGGSSADTQYF
18	TRBV12-3/TRBV12-4	TRBJ1-3	few	-	TGTGCCAGCAGTTTCGCTCCGGGACCCAGCCAATTCGGAAACACCATATATTTT	CASSFAPGPSQFGNTIYF
16	TRBV11-2	TRBJ2-5	few	TRBD1	TGTGCCAGCAGCACATGGACAGGGGGTTTGCAAGAGACCCAGTACTTC	CASSTWTGGLQETQYF
12	TRBV11-3	TRBJ2-2	many	-	TGTGCCAGCAGCTCGGGGGCCGGGGAGCTGTTTTTT	CASSSGAGELFF
15	TRBV20-1	TRBJ2-1	-	TRBD1	TGCAGTGCTAGGAATGACAGGGGCACCTACAATGAGCAGTTCTTC	CSARNDRGTYNEQFF
13	TRBV4-2	TRBJ1-1	-	-	TGTGCCAGCAGCCCAAGACAGGCAACAGAAGCTTTCTTT	CASSPRQATEAFF
13	TRBV12-5	TRBJ2-1	-	-	TGTGCTAGTGGATCCCCTCGAGCCAATGAGCAGTTCTTC	CASGSPRANEQFF
11	TRBV6-4	TRBJ1-2	few	-	TGTGCCAGCAGTGACGGTAGTGGCTACACCTTC	CASSDGSGYTF
14	TRBV29-1	TRBJ2-3	few	TRBD1	TGCAGCGTCGCGGGACAGGGACCCACAGATACGCAGTATTTT	CSVAGQGPTDTQYF
15	TRBV6-1	TRBJ2-3	few	-	TGTGCCGGCAGTGAAGAGTGGGGTACCACAGATACGCAGTATTTT	CAGSEEWGTTDTQYF
15	TRBV19	TRBJ1-1	few	-	TGTGCCAGTAGTATACCCCGACACATGAACACTGAAGCTTTCTTT	CASSIPRHMNTEAFF
13	TRBV7-9	TRBJ1-4	-	-	TGTGCCAGCAGTATCATCCCCAATGAAAAACTGTTTTTT	CASSIIPNEKLFF
15	TRBV19	TRBJ2-6	-	-	TGTGCCAGTAGTACGTCTGGGCAAGGGGCCAACGTCCTGACTTTC	CASSTSGQGANVLTF
14	TRBV29-1	TRBJ1-2	-	-	TGCAGCGTCGACGACAGACGTTACAGCTATGGCTACACCTTC	CSVDDRRYSYGYTF
14	TRBV7-2	TRBJ2-1	many	TRBD2	TGTGCCAGCCGCGGACTAGCGGGCTGGGATGAGCAGTTCTTC	CASRGLAGWDEQFF
16	TRBV15	TRBJ1-3	few	-	TGTGCCACCAGCAGAGATATCGGGCCAGCTGGAAACACCATATATTTT	CATSRDIGPAGNTIYF
12	TRBV20-1	TRBJ1-1	many	-	TGCAGTGCGCTGCGAGTGAACACTGAAGCTTTCTTT	CSALRVNTEAFF
11	TRBV30	TRBJ2-1	-	-	TGTGCCTGGGGTGGGACTTACGCTAAGATCTTC	CAWGGTYAKIF
12	TRBV12-3/TRBV12-4	TRBJ2-7	few	-	TGTGCCAGCGGGGCGGGTGGAGCCGAGCAGTACTTC	CASGAGGAEQYF
13	TRBV29-1	TRBJ1-1	few	-	TGCAGCGTTGAGTTGTGGGGTGGCACTGAAGCTTTCTTT	CSVELWGGTEAFF
13	TRBV6-1	TRBJ2-1	few	-	TGTGCCAGCGGCCTTGGGGATAACAATGAGCAGTTCTTC	CASGLGDNNEQFF
15	TRBV6-9	TRBJ2-5	-	TRBD2	TGTGCCAGCAGTATTCTAGCGGGGGTCCAAGAGACCCAGTACTTC	CASSILAGVQETQYF
15	TRBV4-1	TRBJ1-5	-	-	TGCGCCAGCAGCCAAGGATCTAGGGGCAATCAGCCCCAGCATTTT	CASSQGSRGNQPQHF
16	TRBV20-1	TRBJ2-3	-	TRBD2	TGCAGTGCTAGAGATCGGTTAGCGGGGTTTAGAGATACGCAGTATTTT	CSARDRLAGFRDTQYF
13	TRBV3-1	TRBJ2-7	-	-	TGTGCCAGCAGCCAAGCCGACATCCTCGAGCAGTACTTC	CASSQADILEQYF
14	TRBV20-1	TRBJ2-7	many	TRBD2	TGCAGTGCGCGTACTAGCGGGGGTAGTGGCGAGCAGTACTTC	CSARTSGGSGEQYF
14	TRBV9	TRBJ1-1	few	-	TGTGCCAGCGCCCTGGGGCAGGGACACACTGAAGCTTTCTTT	CASALGQGHTEAFF
15	TRBV2	TRBJ2-3	many	-	TGTGCCAGCAGTGCATCGACGGCCGGGGCAGATACGCAGTATTTT	CASSASTAGADTQYF
13	TRBV3-1	TRBJ2-3	few	TRBD2	TGTGCCAGCAGCCTACAGACTAGCTCTACGCAGTATTTT	CASSLQTSSTQYF
17	TRBV5-6	TRBJ1-5	-	-	TGTGCCAGCAGCTTATTTTACCCCGGACAGATCAATCAGCCCCAGCATTTT	CASSLFYPGQINQPQHF
15	TRBV5-8	TRBJ2-6	-	TRBD1	TGTGCCAGCAGCTACGACAGGGCCGGGGCCAACGTCCTGACTTTC	CASSYDRAGANVLTF
19	TRBV9	TRBJ2-3	-	-	TGTGCCAGCAGCGTAGCGTCTGATCTCCAGGGTCAGGGATTAGATACGCAGTATTTT	CASSVASDLQGQGLDTQYF
16	TRBV4-1	TRBJ1-1	few	-	TGCACCAGCAGCCAAGCCCGGCCCTCTGAGGGTACTGAAGCTTTCTTT	CTSSQARPSEGTEAFF
15	TRBV6-1	TRBJ2-5	many	-	TGTGCCAGCAGTCGTCAGACCGAAACTCAAGAGACCCAGTACTTC	CASSRQTETQETQYF
16	TRBV20-1	TRBJ2-3	many	TRBD2	TGCAGTGCTAGAAACTTAGCGGGGACCCCCACAGATACGCAGTATTTT	CSARNLAGTPTDTQYF
14	TRBV30	TRBJ1-4	many	-	TGTGCCTGGAGGGCGGACAGATCGAATGAAAAACTGTTTTTT	CAWRADRSNEKLFF
13	TRBV20-1	TRBJ2-7	few	TRBD1	TGCAGTGCTAACCGGGACAGGGGCTACGAGCAGTACTTC	CSANRDRGYEQYF